The rows below give T cell receptor beta chains drawn from one sample of a study of radiation and T cells in renal cell carcinoma. Method: immunoSEQ multiplex PCR; TCRdb's copy keeps in-frame clones and lacks some. The sample consists of 130,000 to 150,000 clones, 70% to 90% of them appearing once. This specimen consisted of blood, obtained from a patient whose treatment included radiotherapy and nephrectomy. These receptors all stem from a woman aged 50 to 60 with renal cell carcinoma. Both conserved end residues are part of each CDR3. The order of the fields is CDR3 DNA, CDR3 protein, J gene, V gene, clone size, D gene. A D gene is named only where the DNA matches it firmly. Rows give clone size only sometimes, using once, few, many, or a class for an expanded clone.

cdr3_nt: TGTGCCAGCAGCTCCGTGAGGGACAGGGGCTATGGCTACACCTTC; cdr3_aa: CASSSVRDRGYGYTF; j_call: TRBJ1-2; v_call: TRBV11-2; clone_size: once; d_call: TRBD1
cdr3_nt: TGTGCCTGGAGGACAGGGGTTTTGGCTTTCTTT; cdr3_aa: CAWRTGVLAFF; j_call: TRBJ1-1; v_call: TRBV30; clone_size: -; d_call: TRBD1
cdr3_nt: TGTGCCAGCAGCTTAGGCCTAAGGGAGCTAGCGGGGGGTAATGAGCAGTTCTTC; cdr3_aa: CASSLGLRELAGGNEQFF; j_call: TRBJ2-1; v_call: TRBV13; clone_size: -; d_call: TRBD2
cdr3_nt: TGTGCCAGCAGCCCCCAGACAGGGGCTGGGGAGACCCAGTACTTC; cdr3_aa: CASSPQTGAGETQYF; j_call: TRBJ2-5; v_call: TRBV9; clone_size: -; d_call: TRBD1
cdr3_nt: TGCAGCGTTGTCAGGTCCTACGAGCAGTACTTC; cdr3_aa: CSVVRSYEQYF; j_call: TRBJ2-7; v_call: TRBV29-1; clone_size: -; d_call: -
cdr3_nt: TGTGCCAGCAGCGATAAGAGGGTTGTTAATTCACCCCTCCACTTT; cdr3_aa: CASSDKRVVNSPLHF; j_call: TRBJ1-6; v_call: TRBV5-4; clone_size: few; d_call: -
cdr3_nt: TGTGCCAGCAGCTTGGACAGGGGTATAGGCTACGAGCAGTACTTC; cdr3_aa: CASSLDRGIGYEQYF; j_call: TRBJ2-7; v_call: TRBV5-4; clone_size: once; d_call: TRBD1
cdr3_nt: TGTGCCAGCGGTTACAGGGGGCGAGTCTCTGGAAACACCATATATTTT; cdr3_aa: CASGYRGRVSGNTIYF; j_call: TRBJ1-3; v_call: TRBV5-8; clone_size: -; d_call: TRBD1
cdr3_nt: TGTGCCTCCGAGGGGGGCAGGGCTAACTATGGCTACACCTTC; cdr3_aa: CASEGGRANYGYTF; j_call: TRBJ1-2; v_call: TRBV30; clone_size: -; d_call: -
cdr3_nt: TGTGCCAGCAGCCAAGTTGGCGGTATTAATGAAAAACTGTTTTTT; cdr3_aa: CASSQVGGINEKLFF; j_call: TRBJ1-4; v_call: TRBV14; clone_size: -; d_call: -
cdr3_nt: TGTGCCAGCAGCTCTGTATTGACTTACTACGAGCAGTACTTC; cdr3_aa: CASSSVLTYYEQYF; j_call: TRBJ2-7; v_call: TRBV5-6; clone_size: -; d_call: -
cdr3_nt: TGTGCCATCAGTGAGGGGAGCTACGAGCAGTACTTC; cdr3_aa: CAISEGSYEQYF; j_call: TRBJ2-7; v_call: TRBV10-3; clone_size: medium-sized; d_call: -
cdr3_nt: TGTGCCAGCAGCGTGTCGACGGGGGGGCCGGACACCGGGGAGCTGTTTTTT; cdr3_aa: CASSVSTGGPDTGELFF; j_call: TRBJ2-2; v_call: TRBV9; clone_size: -; d_call: TRBD2
cdr3_nt: TGTGCCAGCACCCCCCCCAGGAAAGGACCCCACGAGCAGTACTTC; cdr3_aa: CASTPPRKGPHEQYF; j_call: TRBJ2-7; v_call: TRBV5-8; clone_size: once; d_call: -
cdr3_nt: TGCAGCGTTGAAGATCTTGTAAACAGGGCAGGGGTGACTGAAGCTTTCTTT; cdr3_aa: CSVEDLVNRAGVTEAFF; j_call: TRBJ1-1; v_call: TRBV29-1; clone_size: -; d_call: -
cdr3_nt: TGTGCCTGGACTGCAGGGGAAGGTGGCTACACCTTC; cdr3_aa: CAWTAGEGGYTF; j_call: TRBJ1-2; v_call: TRBV30; clone_size: -; d_call: -
cdr3_nt: TGTGCCAGTAGTCCAGGGATTTGGGAGACCCAGTACTTC; cdr3_aa: CASSPGIWETQYF; j_call: TRBJ2-5; v_call: TRBV19; clone_size: once; d_call: -
cdr3_nt: TGTGCCACCAGCAGAGGGCAGGGGGTAGAGACCCAGTACTTC; cdr3_aa: CATSRGQGVETQYF; j_call: TRBJ2-5; v_call: TRBV15; clone_size: -; d_call: TRBD1
cdr3_nt: TGTGCTAGCAGCCTGACGACAGGGCGGCAAGAGACCCAGTACTTC; cdr3_aa: CASSLTTGRQETQYF; j_call: TRBJ2-5; v_call: TRBV7-7; clone_size: -; d_call: TRBD1
cdr3_nt: TGTGCCAGCAGTTACTCGGTGGAGGGGTCGTTTTTCCGGTTCTTC; cdr3_aa: CASSYSVEGSFFRFF; j_call: TRBJ2-1; v_call: TRBV6-5; clone_size: -; d_call: -
cdr3_nt: TGTGCCAGCAGCGTCCAAACTAGCGGGATGAACACCGGGGAGCTGTTTTTT; cdr3_aa: CASSVQTSGMNTGELFF; j_call: TRBJ2-2; v_call: TRBV9; clone_size: -; d_call: TRBD2
cdr3_nt: TGTGCCATCAGTGAGTCGACAGCAGACCCCTATGGCTACACCTTC; cdr3_aa: CAISESTADPYGYTF; j_call: TRBJ1-2; v_call: TRBV10-3; clone_size: -; d_call: -
cdr3_nt: TGTGCCAGCAGCTTCTTTCAGGGGAGTAATTCACCCCTCCACTTT; cdr3_aa: CASSFFQGSNSPLHF; j_call: TRBJ1-6; v_call: TRBV5-6; clone_size: -; d_call: -
cdr3_nt: TGTGCCACCAGCAGAGAAGGAGGTTGGCGGGAAAAACTGTTTTTT; cdr3_aa: CATSREGGWREKLFF; j_call: TRBJ1-4; v_call: TRBV15; clone_size: few; d_call: -
cdr3_nt: TGTGCCAGCTGGGACCGAGGTGGGAACACTGAAGCTTTCTTT; cdr3_aa: CASWDRGGNTEAFF; j_call: TRBJ1-1; v_call: TRBV6-1; clone_size: once; d_call: -
cdr3_nt: TGTGCCAGCAGTTACTCGGGCAGGGGAAGGCAGTTCTTC; cdr3_aa: CASSYSGRGRQFF; j_call: TRBJ2-1; v_call: TRBV6-5; clone_size: -; d_call: -
cdr3_nt: TGTGCCAGCAGGAAGACAGACATGAACACTGAAGCTTTCTTT; cdr3_aa: CASRKTDMNTEAFF; j_call: TRBJ1-1; v_call: TRBV6-1; clone_size: -; d_call: -
cdr3_nt: TGCGCCAGCAGCACCGGCCAGGGGGCAACGAACGAGCAGTACTTC; cdr3_aa: CASSTGQGATNEQYF; j_call: TRBJ2-7; v_call: TRBV5-1; clone_size: -; d_call: TRBD1
cdr3_nt: TGTGCCAGCTCATCCTGGACGGAGAACACCGGGGAGCTGTTTTTT; cdr3_aa: CASSSWTENTGELFF; j_call: TRBJ2-2; v_call: TRBV18; clone_size: -; d_call: -
cdr3_nt: TGTGCCAGCAGCTTCGGACAGGGCATTGACATTCAGTACTTC; cdr3_aa: CASSFGQGIDIQYF; j_call: TRBJ2-4; v_call: TRBV5-4; clone_size: -; d_call: TRBD1
cdr3_nt: TGTGCCTGGAGTATTAACGAGCAGTACTTC; cdr3_aa: CAWSINEQYF; j_call: TRBJ2-7; v_call: TRBV30; clone_size: -; d_call: -
cdr3_nt: TGCAGCGTTACCGGGACTAGCGGTACTTACGAGCAGTACTTC; cdr3_aa: CSVTGTSGTYEQYF; j_call: TRBJ2-7; v_call: TRBV29-1; clone_size: -; d_call: TRBD2
cdr3_nt: TGCGCCAGCAGCTTGGATGGGACGGGTCAAGAGACCCAGTACTTC; cdr3_aa: CASSLDGTGQETQYF; j_call: TRBJ2-5; v_call: TRBV5-1; clone_size: few; d_call: -
cdr3_nt: TGCGCCAGCGGCCCGGGACAGGGTCGTGAAAGAGCTTTCTTT; cdr3_aa: CASGPGQGRERAFF; j_call: TRBJ1-1; v_call: TRBV5-1; clone_size: few; d_call: TRBD1
cdr3_nt: TGTGCCAGTAGGATTCAGGGGGGCGTTCAGCCCCAGCATTTT; cdr3_aa: CASRIQGGVQPQHF; j_call: TRBJ1-5; v_call: TRBV19; clone_size: -; d_call: TRBD1
cdr3_nt: TGTGCCAGCAGTGACCAAGGGACAGGGGGACTTAGCACAGATACGCAGTATTTT; cdr3_aa: CASSDQGTGGLSTDTQYF; j_call: TRBJ2-3; v_call: TRBV6-1; clone_size: -; d_call: TRBD1
cdr3_nt: TGTGCCAGCAGCAAAGGCGGGGTCGGGACATCAAATACCGAGCAGTACTTC; cdr3_aa: CASSKGGVGTSNTEQYF; j_call: TRBJ2-7; v_call: TRBV7-3; clone_size: once; d_call: -
cdr3_nt: TGTGCCAGCAGTGTACACAGGGGTAATCAGCCCCAGCATTTT; cdr3_aa: CASSVHRGNQPQHF; j_call: TRBJ1-5; v_call: TRBV6-1; clone_size: few; d_call: TRBD1
cdr3_nt: TGTGCCAGCAGCTTCGCGGCCAGCTACGAGCAGTACTTC; cdr3_aa: CASSFAASYEQYF; j_call: TRBJ2-7; v_call: TRBV5-4; clone_size: -; d_call: -
cdr3_nt: TGTGCCAGTAGTATGGGGACAGGGCCGGTGGAGCAGTTCTTC; cdr3_aa: CASSMGTGPVEQFF; j_call: TRBJ2-1; v_call: TRBV19; clone_size: -; d_call: TRBD1
cdr3_nt: TGCGCCAGCACCGTTCCGACCGGGAACACCGGGGAGCTGTTTTTT; cdr3_aa: CASTVPTGNTGELFF; j_call: TRBJ2-2; v_call: TRBV5-1; clone_size: -; d_call: -
cdr3_nt: TGCGCCAGCAGCTTGGCCACGAGGCCCCGGACTGAAGCTTTCTTT; cdr3_aa: CASSLATRPRTEAFF; j_call: TRBJ1-1; v_call: TRBV5-1; clone_size: -; d_call: -
cdr3_nt: TGTGCCATCACACCTACTAACCAGCGCTCTAGCACAGATACGCAGTATTTT; cdr3_aa: CAITPTNQRSSTDTQYF; j_call: TRBJ2-3; v_call: TRBV10-3; clone_size: -; d_call: -
cdr3_nt: TGTGCCAGCAGCCAGGCAGGGTCTAACTATGGCTACACCTTC; cdr3_aa: CASSQAGSNYGYTF; j_call: TRBJ1-2; v_call: TRBV4-2; clone_size: -; d_call: -
cdr3_nt: TGTGCCAGCTCTCACGGACAGGGGGCCTGGCGTAATGAAAAACTGTTTTTT; cdr3_aa: CASSHGQGAWRNEKLFF; j_call: TRBJ1-4; v_call: TRBV18; clone_size: -; d_call: TRBD1
cdr3_nt: TGTGCCAGCAGCTTAGCTATGAGCAACACTGAAGCTTTCTTT; cdr3_aa: CASSLAMSNTEAFF; j_call: TRBJ1-1; v_call: TRBV7-8; clone_size: -; d_call: -
cdr3_nt: TGTGCCAGCAGTGAGGGTTATGGCTACACCTTC; cdr3_aa: CASSEGYGYTF; j_call: TRBJ1-2; v_call: TRBV6-5; clone_size: -; d_call: -
cdr3_nt: TGTGCCATCAGCGCAGGGGGCAGTCAGGGCTACACCTTC; cdr3_aa: CAISAGGSQGYTF; j_call: TRBJ1-2; v_call: TRBV10-3; clone_size: -; d_call: TRBD1
cdr3_nt: TGTGCCAGCAGTGGGCACAATGAGCAGTTCTTC; cdr3_aa: CASSGHNEQFF; j_call: TRBJ2-1; v_call: TRBV6-1; clone_size: -; d_call: -
cdr3_nt: TGTGCCAGCAGACCGGGGCGGGGGGCGGTCAAAGAGACCCAGTACTTC; cdr3_aa: CASRPGRGAVKETQYF; j_call: TRBJ2-5; v_call: TRBV7-9; clone_size: once; d_call: TRBD2
cdr3_nt: TGTGCCAGTAGTATAGGTGGGGACGGGGCCACCTCTAACTATGGCTACACCTTC; cdr3_aa: CASSIGGDGATSNYGYTF; j_call: TRBJ1-2; v_call: TRBV19; clone_size: -; d_call: -
cdr3_nt: TGTGCCAGCAGCCTATACAATGAGCAGTTCTTC; cdr3_aa: CASSLYNEQFF; j_call: TRBJ2-1; v_call: TRBV5-6; clone_size: -; d_call: -
cdr3_nt: TGTGCCAGCAGCTTAGATGGGGCACCTGCAACTAATGAAAAACTGTTTTTT; cdr3_aa: CASSLDGAPATNEKLFF; j_call: TRBJ1-4; v_call: TRBV7-2; clone_size: -; d_call: -
cdr3_nt: TGTGCCAGCAGCCCCCGTGAGAGGGGAGGCTACAATGAGCAGTTCTTC; cdr3_aa: CASSPRERGGYNEQFF; j_call: TRBJ2-1; v_call: TRBV11-1; clone_size: -; d_call: -